One T cell receptor (beta chain) is described in this entry. Sequencing was performed with immunoSEQ multiplex PCR; in TCRdb, only in-frame clones are kept and a portion is missing. The table shows around 48,000 clones, with roughly four fifths occurring only once. The investigators sampled blood at baseline, at cycle 4 day 1, and at cycle 7 day 1. This entry is derived from a study of OX40 agonist ivuxolimab in advanced cancers. About the study: Patients got intravenous ivuxolimab at 0.01 to 10 mg/kg every 2 weeks. There were three patients with partial responses, one having hepatocellular carcinoma and two cutaneous melanoma.

This clonotype was obtained from an adult with an advanced solid tumor such as melanoma, head and neck, liver or kidney cancer. Sequenced here: CD4+ or CD8+ T cells sorted from blood, sampled in a trial of the OX40 agonist ivuxolimab.

The CDR3 is CASNADLMNNEQFF. CDR3 sequence (DNA): TGTGCCAGCAATGCGGATCTAATGAACAATGAGCAGTTCTTC. The chain links TRBV2 to TRBJ2-1; no clear D gene. The CDR3 sequence is 14 residues long. The germline CDR1 and CDR2 sequences are SNHLY and FYNNEI. Between the trimmed V and J ends, which lost 7 bases and 5 bases, there was a span of 15 bases. The whole variable domain, filled in from reference TRBV2 and TRBJ2-1, reads EPEVTQTPSHQVTQMGQEVILRCVPISNHLYFYWYRQILGQKVEFLVSFYNNEISEKSEIFDDQFSVERPDGSNFTLKIRSTKLEDSAMYFCASNADLMNNEQFFGPGTRLTVL.